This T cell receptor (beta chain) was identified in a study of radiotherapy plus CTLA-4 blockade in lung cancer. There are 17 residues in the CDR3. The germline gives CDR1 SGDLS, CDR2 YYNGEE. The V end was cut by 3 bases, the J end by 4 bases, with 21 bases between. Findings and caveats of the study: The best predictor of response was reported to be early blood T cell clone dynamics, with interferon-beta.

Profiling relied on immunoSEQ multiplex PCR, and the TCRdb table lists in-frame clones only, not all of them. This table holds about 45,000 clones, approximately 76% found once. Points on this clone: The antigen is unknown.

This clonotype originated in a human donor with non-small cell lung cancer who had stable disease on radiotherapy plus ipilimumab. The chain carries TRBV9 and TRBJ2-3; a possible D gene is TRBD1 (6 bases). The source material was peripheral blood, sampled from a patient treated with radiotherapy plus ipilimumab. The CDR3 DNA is TGTGCCAGCAGCGCAACCCCACAGGGTTTGGTGGCAGATACGCAGTATTTT. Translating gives CASSATPQGLVADTQYF.